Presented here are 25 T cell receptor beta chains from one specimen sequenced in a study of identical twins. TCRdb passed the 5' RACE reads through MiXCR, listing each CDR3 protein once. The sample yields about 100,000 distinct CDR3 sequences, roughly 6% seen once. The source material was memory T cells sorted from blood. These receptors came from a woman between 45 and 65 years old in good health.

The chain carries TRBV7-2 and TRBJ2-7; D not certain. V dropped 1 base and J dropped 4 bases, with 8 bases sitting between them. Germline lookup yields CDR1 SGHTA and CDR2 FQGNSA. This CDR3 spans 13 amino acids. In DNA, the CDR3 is TGTGCCAGCAGCTTAGATTTAGGTTACGAGCAGTACGTC. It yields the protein CASSLDLGYEQYV.

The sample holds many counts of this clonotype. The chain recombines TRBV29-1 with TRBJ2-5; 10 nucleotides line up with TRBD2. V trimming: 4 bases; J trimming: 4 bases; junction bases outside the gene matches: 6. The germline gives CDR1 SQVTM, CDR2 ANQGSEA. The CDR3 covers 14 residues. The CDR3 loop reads CSVATSGQGETQYF. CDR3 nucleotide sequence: TGCAGCGTTGCGACTAGCGGGCAGGGAGAGACCCAGTACTTC.

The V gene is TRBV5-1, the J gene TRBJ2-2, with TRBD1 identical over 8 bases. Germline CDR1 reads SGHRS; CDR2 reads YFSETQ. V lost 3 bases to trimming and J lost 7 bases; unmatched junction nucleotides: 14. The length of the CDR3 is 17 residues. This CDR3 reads CASSSHRQGPILGELFF. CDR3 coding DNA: TGCGCCAGCAGCTCACACAGACAGGGGCCAATACTCGGGGAGCTGTTTTTT.

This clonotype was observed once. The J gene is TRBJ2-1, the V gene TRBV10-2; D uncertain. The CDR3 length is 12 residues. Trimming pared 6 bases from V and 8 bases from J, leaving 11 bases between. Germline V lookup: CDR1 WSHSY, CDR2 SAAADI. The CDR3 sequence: CASSALSDEQFF. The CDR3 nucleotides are TGCGCCAGCAGCGCCCTGAGCGATGAGCAGTTCTTC.

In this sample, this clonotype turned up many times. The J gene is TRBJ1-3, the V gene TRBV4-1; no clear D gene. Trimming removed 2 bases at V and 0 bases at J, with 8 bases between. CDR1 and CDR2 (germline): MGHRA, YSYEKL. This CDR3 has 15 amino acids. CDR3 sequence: CASSQTRLSGNTIYF. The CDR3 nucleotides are TGCGCCAGCAGCCAAACCCGGCTCTCTGGAAACACCATATATTTT.

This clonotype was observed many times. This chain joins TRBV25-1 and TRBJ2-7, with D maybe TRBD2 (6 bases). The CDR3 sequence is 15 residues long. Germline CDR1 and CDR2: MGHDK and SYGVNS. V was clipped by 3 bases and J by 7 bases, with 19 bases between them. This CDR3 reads CASSDLGTAPKEQYF. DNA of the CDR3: TGTGCCAGCAGTGATCTCGGGACTGCCCCAAAGGAGCAGTACTTC.

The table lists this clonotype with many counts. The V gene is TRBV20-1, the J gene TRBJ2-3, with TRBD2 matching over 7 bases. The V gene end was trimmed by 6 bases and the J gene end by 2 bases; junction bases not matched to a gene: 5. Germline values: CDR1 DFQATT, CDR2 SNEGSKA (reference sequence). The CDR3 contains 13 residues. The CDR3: CSAREGPTDTQYF. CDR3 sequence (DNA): TGCAGTGCCAGGGAGGGCCCCACAGATACGCAGTATTTT.

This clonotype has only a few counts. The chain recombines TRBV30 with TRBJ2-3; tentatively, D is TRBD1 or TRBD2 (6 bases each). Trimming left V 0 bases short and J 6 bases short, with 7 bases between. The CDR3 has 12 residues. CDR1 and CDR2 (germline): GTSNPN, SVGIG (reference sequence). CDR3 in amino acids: CAWSVGGDTQYF. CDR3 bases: TGTGCCTGGAGTGTCGGGGGCGATACGCAGTATTTT.

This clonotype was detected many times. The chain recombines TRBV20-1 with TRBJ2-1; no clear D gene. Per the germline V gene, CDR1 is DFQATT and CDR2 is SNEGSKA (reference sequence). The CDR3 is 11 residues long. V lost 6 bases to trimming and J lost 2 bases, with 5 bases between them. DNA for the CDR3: TGCAGTGCCCGAGCCTACAATGAGCAGTTCTTC. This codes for CSARAYNEQFF.

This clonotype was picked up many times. CDR3 in DNA: TGTGCCAGCAGCGAGCTCCCGCTTGAAGCTTTCTTT. Protein product: CASSELPLEAFF. The chain couples TRBV14 to TRBJ1-1, with unresolved D. With 5 bases removed from V and 7 bases from J, the gap between germline ends came to 11 bases. CDR1 is SGHDN, CDR2 FVKESK, per germline. The CDR3 length is 12 residues.

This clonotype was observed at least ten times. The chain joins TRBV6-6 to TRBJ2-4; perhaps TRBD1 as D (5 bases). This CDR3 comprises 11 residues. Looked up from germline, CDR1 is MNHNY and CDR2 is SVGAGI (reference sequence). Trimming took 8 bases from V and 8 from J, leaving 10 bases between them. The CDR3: CASRKGDIQYF. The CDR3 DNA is TGTGCCAGCCGAAAAGGGGACATTCAGTACTTC.

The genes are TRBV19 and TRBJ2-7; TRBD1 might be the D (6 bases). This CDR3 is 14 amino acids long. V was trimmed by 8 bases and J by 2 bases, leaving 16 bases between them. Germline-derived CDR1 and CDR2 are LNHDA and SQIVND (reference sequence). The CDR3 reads CASRKAGDPYEQYF. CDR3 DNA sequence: TGTGCCAGTCGAAAGGCAGGGGACCCCTACGAGCAGTACTTC. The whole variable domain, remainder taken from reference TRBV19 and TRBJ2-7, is DGGITQSPKYLFRKEGQNVTLSCEQNLNHDAMYWYRQDPGQGLRLIYYSQIVNDFQKGDIAEGYSVSREKKESFPLTVTSAQKNPTAFYLCASRKAGDPYEQYFGPGTRLTVT.

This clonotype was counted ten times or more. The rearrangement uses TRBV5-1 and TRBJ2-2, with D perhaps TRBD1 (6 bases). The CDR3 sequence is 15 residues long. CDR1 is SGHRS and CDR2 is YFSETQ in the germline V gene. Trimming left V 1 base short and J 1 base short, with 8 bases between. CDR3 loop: CASSLLGQNTGELFF. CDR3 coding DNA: TGCGCCAGCAGCTTGTTGGGACAGAACACCGGGGAGCTGTTTTTT.

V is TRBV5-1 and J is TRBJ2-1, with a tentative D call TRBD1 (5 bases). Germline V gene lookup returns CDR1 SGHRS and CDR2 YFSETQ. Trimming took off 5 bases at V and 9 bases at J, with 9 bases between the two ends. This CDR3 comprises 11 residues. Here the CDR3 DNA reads TGCGCCAGCAGGGGGCAGGTTGAGCAGTTCTTC. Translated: CASRGQVEQFF.

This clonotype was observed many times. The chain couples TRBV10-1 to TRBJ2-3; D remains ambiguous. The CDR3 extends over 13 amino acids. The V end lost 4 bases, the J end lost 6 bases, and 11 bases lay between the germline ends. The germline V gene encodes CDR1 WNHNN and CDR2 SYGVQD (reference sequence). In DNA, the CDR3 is TGCGCCAGCAGTGCGGGCGCAGGTGATACGCAGTATTTT. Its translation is CASSAGAGDTQYF.

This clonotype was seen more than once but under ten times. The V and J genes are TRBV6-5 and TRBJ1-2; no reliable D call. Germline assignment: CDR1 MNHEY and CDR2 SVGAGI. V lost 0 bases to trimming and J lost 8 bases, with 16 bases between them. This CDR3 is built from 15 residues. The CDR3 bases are TGTGCCAGCAGTTACTCGACCCCCTCTTTAGGAGGCTACACCTTC. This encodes CASSYSTPSLGGYTF.

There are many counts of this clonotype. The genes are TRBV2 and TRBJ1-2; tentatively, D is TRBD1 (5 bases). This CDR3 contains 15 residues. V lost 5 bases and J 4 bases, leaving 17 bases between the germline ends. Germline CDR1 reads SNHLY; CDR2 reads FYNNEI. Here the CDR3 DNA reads TGTGCCAGCAGTCACCCCCAGGACACGTTCTATGGCTACACCTTC. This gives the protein CASSHPQDTFYGYTF.

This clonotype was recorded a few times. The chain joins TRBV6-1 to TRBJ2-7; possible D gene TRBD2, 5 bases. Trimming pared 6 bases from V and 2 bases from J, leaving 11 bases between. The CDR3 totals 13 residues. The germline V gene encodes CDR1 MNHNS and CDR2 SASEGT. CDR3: CASRLSGTYEQYV. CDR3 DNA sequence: TGTGCCAGCAGGTTAAGCGGAACCTACGAGCAGTACGTC.

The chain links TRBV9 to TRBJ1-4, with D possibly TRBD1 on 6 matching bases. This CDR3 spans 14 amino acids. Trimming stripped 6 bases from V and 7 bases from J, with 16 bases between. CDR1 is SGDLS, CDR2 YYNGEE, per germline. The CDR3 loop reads CASNTGSRGEKLFF. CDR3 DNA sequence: TGTGCCAGCAACACAGGGTCAAGGGGTGAAAAACTGTTTTTT.

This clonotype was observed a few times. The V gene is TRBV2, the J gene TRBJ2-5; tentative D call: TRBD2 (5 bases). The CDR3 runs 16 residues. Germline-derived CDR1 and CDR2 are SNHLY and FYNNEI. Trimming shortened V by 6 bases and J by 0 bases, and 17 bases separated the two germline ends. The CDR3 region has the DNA TGTGCCAGCAGGGGTGCCCGATCCGGGGACCAAGAGACCCAGTACTTC. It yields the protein CASRGARSGDQETQYF.

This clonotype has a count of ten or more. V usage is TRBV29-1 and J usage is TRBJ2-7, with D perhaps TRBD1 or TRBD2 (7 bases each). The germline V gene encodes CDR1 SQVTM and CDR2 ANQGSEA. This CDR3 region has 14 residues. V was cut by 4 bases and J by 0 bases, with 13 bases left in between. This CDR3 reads CSVGGGTVSYEQYF. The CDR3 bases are TGCAGCGTTGGGGGGGGGACAGTCTCCTACGAGCAGTACTTC.

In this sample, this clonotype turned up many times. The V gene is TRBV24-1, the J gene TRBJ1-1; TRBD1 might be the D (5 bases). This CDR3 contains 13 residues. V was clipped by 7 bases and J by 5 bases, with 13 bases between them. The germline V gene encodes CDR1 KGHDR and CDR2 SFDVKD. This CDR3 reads CATRGVGGTEAFF. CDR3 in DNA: TGTGCCACCAGGGGAGTCGGGGGTACTGAAGCTTTCTTT.

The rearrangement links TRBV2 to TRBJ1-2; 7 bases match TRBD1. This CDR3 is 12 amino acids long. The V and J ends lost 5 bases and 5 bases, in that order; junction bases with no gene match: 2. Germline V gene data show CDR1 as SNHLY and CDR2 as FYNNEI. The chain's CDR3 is CASSRDRYGYTF. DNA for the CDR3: TGTGCCAGCAGTCGGGACAGATATGGCTACACCTTC.

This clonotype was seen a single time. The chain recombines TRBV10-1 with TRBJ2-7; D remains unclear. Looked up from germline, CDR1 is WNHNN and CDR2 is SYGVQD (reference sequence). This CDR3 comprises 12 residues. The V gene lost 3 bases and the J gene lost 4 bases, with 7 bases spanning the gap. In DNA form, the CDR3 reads TGCGCCAGCAGTGACCCCGTTTACGAGCAGTACGTC. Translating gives CASSDPVYEQYV.

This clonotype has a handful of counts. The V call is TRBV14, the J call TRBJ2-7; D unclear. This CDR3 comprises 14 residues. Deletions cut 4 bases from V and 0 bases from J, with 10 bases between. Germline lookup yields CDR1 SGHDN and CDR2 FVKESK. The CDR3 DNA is TGTGCCAGCAGCCCGAAGCACAGCTCCTACGAGCAGTACTTC. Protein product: CASSPKHSSYEQYF.